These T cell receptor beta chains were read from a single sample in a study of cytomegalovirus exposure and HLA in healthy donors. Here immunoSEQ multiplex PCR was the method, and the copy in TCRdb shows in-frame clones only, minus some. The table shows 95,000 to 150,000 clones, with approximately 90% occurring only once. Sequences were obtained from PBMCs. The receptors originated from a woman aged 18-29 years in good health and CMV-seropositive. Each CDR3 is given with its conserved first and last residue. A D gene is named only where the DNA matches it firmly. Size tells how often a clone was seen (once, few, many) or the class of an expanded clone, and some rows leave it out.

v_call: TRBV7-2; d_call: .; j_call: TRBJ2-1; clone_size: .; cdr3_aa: CASSKKGSSYNEQFF; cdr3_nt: TGTGCCAGCAGCAAAAAGGGGTCCTCCTACAATGAGCAGTTCTTC
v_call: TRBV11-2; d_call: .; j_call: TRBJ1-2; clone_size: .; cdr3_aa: CASTGGYGYTF; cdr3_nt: TGTGCCAGCACCGGGGGGTATGGCTACACCTTC
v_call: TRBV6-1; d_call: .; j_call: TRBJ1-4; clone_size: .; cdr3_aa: CASSENIAGATNEKLFF; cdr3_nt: TGTGCCAGCAGTGAAAATATCGCGGGAGCAACTAATGAAAAACTGTTTTTT
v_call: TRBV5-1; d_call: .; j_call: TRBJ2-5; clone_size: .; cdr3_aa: CASRDRGRETQYF; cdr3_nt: TGCGCCAGCAGGGATAGGGGGAGAGAGACCCAGTACTTC
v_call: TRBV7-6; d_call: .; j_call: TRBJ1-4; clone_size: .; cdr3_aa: CASSLGSGPDEKLFF; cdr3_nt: TGTGCCAGCAGCTTAGGCAGCGGCCCGGATGAAAAACTGTTTTTT
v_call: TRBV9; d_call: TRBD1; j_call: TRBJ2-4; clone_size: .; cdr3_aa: CASSASPGQQKNIQYF; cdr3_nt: TGTGCCAGCAGCGCCAGCCCGGGACAGCAAAAAAACATTCAGTACTTC
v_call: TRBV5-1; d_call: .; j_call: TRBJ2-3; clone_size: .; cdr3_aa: CASSLSRDRDTQYF; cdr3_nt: TGCGCCAGCAGCCTCTCGAGAGACAGAGATACGCAGTATTTT
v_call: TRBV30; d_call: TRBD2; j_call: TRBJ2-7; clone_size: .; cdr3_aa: CAWSAGLVYEQYF; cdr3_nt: TGTGCCTGGAGTGCAGGACTAGTTTACGAGCAGTACTTC
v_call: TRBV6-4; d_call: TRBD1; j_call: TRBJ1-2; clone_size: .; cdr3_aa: CATRDSIIYGYTF; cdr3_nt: TGTGCCACCAGGGACAGCATTATCTATGGCTACACCTTC
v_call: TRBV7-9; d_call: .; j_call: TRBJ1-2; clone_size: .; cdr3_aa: CASSLAREGGYTF; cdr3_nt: TGTGCCAGCAGCTTAGCTCGAGAGGGTGGCTACACCTTC
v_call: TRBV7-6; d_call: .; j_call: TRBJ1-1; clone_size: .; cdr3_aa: CASSPPGMNTEAFF; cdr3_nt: TGTGCCAGCAGCCCACCGGGAATGAACACTGAAGCTTTCTTT
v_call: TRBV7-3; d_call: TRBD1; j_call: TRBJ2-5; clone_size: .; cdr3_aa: CASSSGQGVRETQYF; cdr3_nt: TGTGCCAGCAGCTCGGGACAGGGAGTTCGAGAGACCCAGTACTTC
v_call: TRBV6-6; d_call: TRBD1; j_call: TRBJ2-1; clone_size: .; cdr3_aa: CASSYHGQGTNNEQFF; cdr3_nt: TGTGCCAGCAGTTACCACGGACAGGGTACAAACAATGAGCAGTTCTTC
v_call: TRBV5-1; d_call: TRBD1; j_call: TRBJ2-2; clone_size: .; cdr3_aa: CASSSPGQRNTGELFF; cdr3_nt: TGCGCCAGCAGCTCCCCGGGACAGAGGAACACCGGGGAGCTGTTTTTT
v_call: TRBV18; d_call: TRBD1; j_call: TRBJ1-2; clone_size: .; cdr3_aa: CASSPGTGENYGYTF; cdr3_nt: TGTGCCAGCTCACCCGGGACAGGCGAAAACTATGGCTACACCTTC
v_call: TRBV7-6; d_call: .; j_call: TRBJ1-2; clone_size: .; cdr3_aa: CASSLSIEPRYGYTF; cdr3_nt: TGTGCCAGCAGCTTATCTATAGAACCCCGTTATGGCTACACCTTC
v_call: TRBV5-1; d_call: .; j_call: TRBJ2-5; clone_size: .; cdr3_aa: CASSLDVGGETQYF; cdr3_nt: TGCGCCAGCAGCTTGGATGTAGGGGGTGAGACCCAGTACTTC
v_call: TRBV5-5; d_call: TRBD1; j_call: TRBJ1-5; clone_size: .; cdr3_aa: CASSLEGQGKPQHF; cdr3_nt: TGTGCCAGCAGCTTAGAAGGACAGGGTAAGCCCCAGCATTTT
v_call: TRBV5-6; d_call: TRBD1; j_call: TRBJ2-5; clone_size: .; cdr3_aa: CASSFRTGETQYF; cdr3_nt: TGTGCCAGCAGCTTTAGGACAGGGGAGACCCAGTACTTC
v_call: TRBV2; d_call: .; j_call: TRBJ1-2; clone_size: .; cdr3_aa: CASSGVHGPLYGYTF; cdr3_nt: TGTGCCAGCAGTGGAGTCCATGGGCCGCTATATGGCTACACCTTC
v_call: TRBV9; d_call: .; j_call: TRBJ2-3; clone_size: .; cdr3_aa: CASSGRSTQYF; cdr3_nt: TGTGCCAGCAGCGGTCGGTCCACGCAGTATTTT
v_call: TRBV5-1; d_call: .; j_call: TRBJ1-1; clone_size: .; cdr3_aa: CASSTGRSSLNTEAFF; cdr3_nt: TGCGCCAGCAGTACAGGAAGGAGTTCCCTGAACACTGAAGCTTTCTTT
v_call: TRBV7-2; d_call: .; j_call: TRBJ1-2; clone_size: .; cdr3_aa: CASSPGVDLAVYGYTF; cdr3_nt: TGTGCCAGCAGCCCGGGGGTTGACCTGGCTGTTTATGGCTACACCTTC
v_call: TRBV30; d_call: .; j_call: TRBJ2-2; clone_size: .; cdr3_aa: CAWSNGAPELFF; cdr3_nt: TGTGCCTGGTCTAATGGGGCACCCGAGCTGTTTTTT
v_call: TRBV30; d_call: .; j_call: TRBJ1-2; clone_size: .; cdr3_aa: CAWRAPQGYTF; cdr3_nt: TGTGCCTGGAGAGCTCCACAGGGCTACACCTTC
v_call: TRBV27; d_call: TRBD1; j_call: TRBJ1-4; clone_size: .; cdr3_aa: CASSLSRQGGEKLFF; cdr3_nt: TGTGCCAGCAGTTTGTCCCGACAGGGTGGTGAAAAACTGTTTTTT
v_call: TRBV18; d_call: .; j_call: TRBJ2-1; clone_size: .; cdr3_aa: CASSPASGSYNEQFF; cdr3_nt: TGTGCCAGCTCACCGGCCAGCGGATCCTACAATGAGCAGTTCTTC
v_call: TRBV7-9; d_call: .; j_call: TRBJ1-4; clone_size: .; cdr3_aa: CASSFQGDYEKLFF; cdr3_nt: TGTGCCAGCAGCTTTCAGGGTGACTATGAAAAACTGTTTTTT
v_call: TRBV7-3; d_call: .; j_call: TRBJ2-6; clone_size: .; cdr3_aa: CASSRRGGTGANVLTF; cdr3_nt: TGTGCCAGCAGCCGAAGGGGGGGCACTGGGGCCAACGTCCTGACTTTC
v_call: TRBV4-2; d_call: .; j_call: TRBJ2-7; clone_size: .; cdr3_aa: CASSQENRYEQYF; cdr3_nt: TGTGCCAGCAGCCAAGAAAATCGCTACGAGCAGTACTTC
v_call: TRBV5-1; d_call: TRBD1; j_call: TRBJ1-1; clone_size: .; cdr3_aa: CASKIQGDTEAFF; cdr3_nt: TGCGCCAGCAAAATCCAGGGGGACACTGAAGCTTTCTTT
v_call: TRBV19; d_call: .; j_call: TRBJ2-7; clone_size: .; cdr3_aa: CASSMGTTYSYEQYF; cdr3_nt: TGTGCCAGTAGTATGGGGACAACCTACTCCTACGAGCAGTACTTC
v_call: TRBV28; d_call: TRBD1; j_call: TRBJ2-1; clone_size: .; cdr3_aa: CASSFRDRNEQFF; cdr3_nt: TGTGCCAGCAGTTTCCGGGACAGAAATGAGCAGTTCTTC
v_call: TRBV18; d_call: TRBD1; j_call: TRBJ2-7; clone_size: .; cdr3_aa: CASSSRTGTYEQYF; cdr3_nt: TGTGCCAGCTCATCGAGGACAGGGACCTACGAGCAGTACTTC
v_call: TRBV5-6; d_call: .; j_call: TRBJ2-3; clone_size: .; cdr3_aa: CASSLGSADTQYF; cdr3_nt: TGTGCCAGCAGCTTGGGTTCCGCGGATACGCAGTATTTT
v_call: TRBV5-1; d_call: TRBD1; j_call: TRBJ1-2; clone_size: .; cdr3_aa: CASSLGGTGDGYTF; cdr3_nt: TGCGCCAGCAGCTTGGGCGGGACAGGGGATGGCTACACCTTC
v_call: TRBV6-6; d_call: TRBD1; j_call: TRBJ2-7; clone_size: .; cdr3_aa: CASSRQGANEQYF; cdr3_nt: TGTGCCAGCAGTCGACAGGGAGCCAACGAGCAGTACTTC
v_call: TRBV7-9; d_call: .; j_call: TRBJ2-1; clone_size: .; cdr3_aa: CASSLGTALNEQFF; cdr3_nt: TGTGCCAGCAGCTTAGGGACTGCTCTCAATGAGCAGTTCTTC
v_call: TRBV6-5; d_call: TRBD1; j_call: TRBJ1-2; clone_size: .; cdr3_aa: CASSYSTLAGGGYTF; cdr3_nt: TGTGCCAGCAGTTACTCGACGCTGGCAGGGGGTGGCTACACCTTC
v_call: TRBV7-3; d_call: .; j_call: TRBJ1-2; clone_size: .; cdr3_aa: CASSLTGGPGPLNYGYTF; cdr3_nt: TGTGCCAGCAGCTTAACGGGGGGTCCGGGCCCCCTCAACTATGGCTACACCTTC
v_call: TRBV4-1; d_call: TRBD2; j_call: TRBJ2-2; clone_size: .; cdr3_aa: CASSKRPVAGGNAGELFF; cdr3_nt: TGCGCCAGCAGCAAAAGACCGGTAGCGGGAGGGAACGCCGGGGAGCTGTTTTTT
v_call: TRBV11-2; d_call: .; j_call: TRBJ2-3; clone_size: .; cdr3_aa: CASAAGSTDTQYF; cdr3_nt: TGTGCCAGCGCCGCCGGGAGCACAGATACGCAGTATTTT
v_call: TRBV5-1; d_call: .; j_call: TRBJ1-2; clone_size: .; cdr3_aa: CASSLDSPTKTF; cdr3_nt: TGCGCCAGCAGCTTGGATTCGCCGACAAAGACCTTC
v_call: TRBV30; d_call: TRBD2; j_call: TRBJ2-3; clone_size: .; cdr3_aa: CAKTSGGPSDTQYF; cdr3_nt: TGTGCCAAGACTAGCGGGGGCCCTTCCGATACGCAGTATTTT
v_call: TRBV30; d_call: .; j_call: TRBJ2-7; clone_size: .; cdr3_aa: CAWGPGLAYEQYF; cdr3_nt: TGTGCCTGGGGACCGGGACTGGCCTACGAGCAGTACTTC
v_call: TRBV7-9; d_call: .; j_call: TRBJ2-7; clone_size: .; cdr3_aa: CASSLSDSVKAYEQYF; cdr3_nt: TGTGCCAGCAGCTTGTCGGACAGCGTGAAAGCCTACGAGCAGTACTTC
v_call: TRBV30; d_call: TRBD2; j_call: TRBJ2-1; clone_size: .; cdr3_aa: CAWSSSGSLNNEQFF; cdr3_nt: TGTGCCTGGAGTTCTAGCGGGAGTTTGAACAATGAGCAGTTCTTC
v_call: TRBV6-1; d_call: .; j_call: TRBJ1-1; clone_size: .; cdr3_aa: CASTPRVLNTEAFF; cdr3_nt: TGTGCCAGCACACCCAGGGTTTTGAACACTGAAGCTTTCTTT
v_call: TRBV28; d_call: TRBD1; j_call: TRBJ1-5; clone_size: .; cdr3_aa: CASSLLGDRGDQPQHF; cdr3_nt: TGTGCCAGCAGTTTATTAGGTGACAGGGGAGATCAGCCCCAGCATTTT
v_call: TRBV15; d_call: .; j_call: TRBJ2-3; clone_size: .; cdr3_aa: CATSRELQYTDTQYF; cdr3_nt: TGTGCCACCAGCAGAGAGTTGCAGTACACAGATACGCAGTATTTT
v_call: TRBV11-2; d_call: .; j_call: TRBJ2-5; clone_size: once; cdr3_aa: CASSSDRDQTQYF; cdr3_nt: TGTGCCAGCAGCTCCGACCGGGATCAGACCCAGTACTTC